The entry below describes one TCR beta chain. As yet, its antigen is unknown. The data stem from a study of T cell responses to AZD1222 COVID-19 vaccine. The data were produced by immunoSEQ multiplex PCR, yet TCRdb's version contains in-frame clones alone and is incomplete. The sample table sets out around 150,000 clones. The CDR3 runs 13 residues. J lost 8 bases, V lost 6 bases, and 8 bases had no gene match. Germline V gene data show CDR1 as MGHDK and CDR2 as SYGVNS. Study-level findings and limits: In a largely white British group with more females than males, clonal diversity was possibly underestimated. Repertoires were collected only later (after the peak T cell response had occurred). Across the whole spike, CD4 TCRs peaked at regions 160-218 and 743-854. Breadth and depth of Spike-specific TCRs rose after two AZD1222 doses.

This chain uses TRBV25-1 with TRBJ1-2, with 8 bases lining up with TRBD1. The sample comprised peripheral blood. The sequence derives from an adult in good health. In nucleotides, the CDR3 is TGTGCCAGCAGGGGGACAGGCGAGGGGGGCTACACCTTC. Translating it yields CASRGTGEGGYTF.